These 8 T cell receptor beta chains were all obtained from the same sample, sequenced in a study of T cells in Graves' hyperthyroidism and ophthalmopathy. RNA transcripts yielded amplified TCR beta CDR3 regions. The HTBI primer set was used in a first-round RT-PCR of the TCR CDR3. TCRdb re-analysed the multiplex PCR reads in MiXCR, keeping a single row per CDR3 protein. The data show roughly 61,000 distinct CDR3 sequences, 53% seen once. Sequencing was performed on blood. Source of these receptors: a woman aged 55-70 years with Graves' ophthalmopathy.

This chain uses TRBV20-1 with TRBJ1-1; 8 bases align to TRBD1. With V trimmed by 1 base and J by 0 bases, 1 base remained unmatched. CDR1 DFQATT and CDR2 SNEGSKA come from the germline V gene (reference sequence). This CDR3 has 14 amino acids. The CDR3, as DNA: TGCAGTGCTAGAGGACAGGGGATGAACACTGAAGCTTTCTTT. Amino acid sequence: CSARGQGMNTEAFF.

By its share, this clonotype is medium-sized. The chain uses TRBV24-1 and TRBJ2-1; maybe TRBD1 (5 bases). CDR3 length equals 13 residues. V was clipped by 6 bases and J by 4 bases, with 9 bases between them. CDR1 and CDR2 from the germline V gene are KGHDR and SFDVKD. The CDR3 loop is CATSHRMYNEQFF. DNA of the CDR3: TGTGCCACCAGTCACAGGATGTACAATGAGCAGTTCTTC.

This sequence joins TRBV10-1 and TRBJ1-6; D gene ambiguous. CDR3 length equals 14 residues. Trimming removed 3 bases at V and 6 bases at J, with 9 bases between. Germline-derived CDR1 and CDR2 are WNHNN and SYGVQD (reference sequence). The CDR3 protein is CASSENRSNSPLHF. As DNA, the CDR3 is TGCGCCAGCAGTGAAAACAGAAGTAATTCACCCCTCCACTTT.

This clonotype appeared a few times. The genes are TRBV2 and TRBJ2-5; D perhaps matches TRBD1 (6 bases). Trimming removed 7 bases at V and 1 base at J, with 16 bases between. This CDR3 is built from 15 residues. Looked up from germline, CDR1 is SNHLY and CDR2 is FYNNEI. The CDR3 region is CASTKLGQTQETQYF. CDR3 in DNA: TGTGCCAGCACGAAATTAGGACAGACCCAAGAGACCCAGTACTTC.

This clonotype was observed many times. The rearrangement uses TRBV6-5 and TRBJ1-1; D gene uncertain. The CDR3 is 11 amino acids. Looked up from germline, CDR1 is MNHEY and CDR2 is SVGAGI. Trimming removed 4 bases at V and 5 bases at J, with 5 bases between. In DNA form, the CDR3 reads TGTGCCAGCAGTTGGGGTACTGAAGCTTTCTTT. Translated: CASSWGTEAFF.

The count of this clonotype is one. At one end the junction does not follow the germline gene, possibly because of a read error. The rearrangement joins TRBV18 to TRBJ1-3, with TRBD1 identical over 7 bases. The CDR3 length is 15 residues. From germline, CDR1 is KGHSH and CDR2 LQKENI. As DNA, the CDR3 is TGTGCCAGCTCAAATACGGGGACAGCTGGAAACACCATACATTTT. It encodes CASSNTGTAGNTIHF.

There are many counts of this clonotype. This chain joins TRBV5-1 and TRBJ1-2; D unclear. This CDR3 is 15 amino acids long. Trimming pared 0 bases from V and 8 bases from J, leaving 17 bases between. Germline V CDR1 and CDR2: SGHRS, YFSETQ. The DNA of the CDR3 is TGCGCCAGCAGCTTGGAGAGAACGGAGATAGGGGGCTACACCTTC. Protein: CASSLERTEIGGYTF.

J is TRBJ2-2 and V is TRBV15; D is ambiguous. Trimming removed 1 base from V and 8 bases from J, with 11 bases in between. The CDR3 has 14 amino acids. Germline CDR1 is LNHNV and CDR2 is YYDKDF (reference sequence). The CDR3 DNA sequence: TGTGCCACCAGCAGAGGTGCCTCCTCTGGGGAGCTGTTTTTT. Translation gives CATSRGASSGELFF.